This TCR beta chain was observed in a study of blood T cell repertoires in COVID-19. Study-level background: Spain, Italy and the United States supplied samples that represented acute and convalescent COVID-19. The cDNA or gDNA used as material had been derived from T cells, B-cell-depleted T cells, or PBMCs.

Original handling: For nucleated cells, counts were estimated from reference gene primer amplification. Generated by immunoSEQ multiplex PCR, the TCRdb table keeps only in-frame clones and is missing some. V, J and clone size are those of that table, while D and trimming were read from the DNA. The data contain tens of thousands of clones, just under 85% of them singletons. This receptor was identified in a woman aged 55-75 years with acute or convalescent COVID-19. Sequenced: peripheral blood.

The CDR3 DNA follows: TGTGCCAGCAGTTTTTCCCCAGGTCAAGAGACCCAGTACTTC. Translated: CASSFSPGQETQYF. J is TRBJ2-5 and V is TRBV6-5, with D hard to call. The CDR3 totals 14 residues. Germline V gene data show CDR1 as MNHEY and CDR2 as SVGAGI. V was trimmed by 4 bases and J by 2 bases, leaving 11 bases between them.